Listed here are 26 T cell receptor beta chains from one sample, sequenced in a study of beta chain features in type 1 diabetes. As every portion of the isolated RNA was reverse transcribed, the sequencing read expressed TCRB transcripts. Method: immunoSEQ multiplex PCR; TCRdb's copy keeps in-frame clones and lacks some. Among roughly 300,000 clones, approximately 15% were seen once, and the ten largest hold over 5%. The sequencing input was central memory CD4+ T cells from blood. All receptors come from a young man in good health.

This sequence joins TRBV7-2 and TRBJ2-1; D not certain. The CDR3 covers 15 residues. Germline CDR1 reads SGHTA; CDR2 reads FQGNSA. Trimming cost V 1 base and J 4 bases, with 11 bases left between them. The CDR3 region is CASSLEGQAYNEQFF. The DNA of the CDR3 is TGTGCCAGCAGCTTAGAGGGTCAGGCTTACAATGAGCAGTTCTTC.

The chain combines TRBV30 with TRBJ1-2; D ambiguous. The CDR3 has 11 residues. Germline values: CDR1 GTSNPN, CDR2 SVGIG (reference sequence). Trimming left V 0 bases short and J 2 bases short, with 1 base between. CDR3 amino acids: CAWSVNYGYTF. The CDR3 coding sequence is TGTGCCTGGAGTGTCAACTATGGCTACACCTTC.

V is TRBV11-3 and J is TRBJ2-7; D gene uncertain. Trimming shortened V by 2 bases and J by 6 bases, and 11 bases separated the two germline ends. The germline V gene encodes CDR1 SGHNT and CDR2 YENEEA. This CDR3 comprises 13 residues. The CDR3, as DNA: TGTGCCAGCAGCTTATATTCCGCGTCCGAGCAGTACGTC. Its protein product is CASSLYSASEQYV.

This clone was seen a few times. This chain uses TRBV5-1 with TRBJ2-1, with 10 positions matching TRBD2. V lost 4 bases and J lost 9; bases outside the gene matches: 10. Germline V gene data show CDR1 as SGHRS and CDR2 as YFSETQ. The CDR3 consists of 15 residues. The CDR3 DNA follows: TGCGCCAGCAGCGGCAATAGCGGGGGGCGGGGTGAGCAGTTCTTC. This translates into CASSGNSGGRGEQFF.

Here the CDR3 reads CASSFAAGTHYEQYF. CDR3 sequence (DNA): TGTGCCAGCAGCTTCGCGGCCGGGACCCACTACGAGCAGTACTTC. The V gene is TRBV5-4, the J gene TRBJ2-7; D may match TRBD1 or TRBD2 (5 bases each). The CDR3 has 15 amino acids. The germline V gene has CDR1 SGHNT and CDR2 YYREEE (reference sequence). The V gene lost 2 bases and the J gene lost 3 bases, with 15 bases spanning the gap. Based on the CDR3 plus reference TRBV5-4 and TRBJ2-7, the full variable domain is ETGVTQSPTHLIKTRGQQVTLRCSSQSGHNTVSWYQQALGQGPQFIFQYYREEENGRGNFPPRFSGLQFPNYSSELNVNALELDDSALYLCASSFAAGTHYEQYFGPGTRLTVT.

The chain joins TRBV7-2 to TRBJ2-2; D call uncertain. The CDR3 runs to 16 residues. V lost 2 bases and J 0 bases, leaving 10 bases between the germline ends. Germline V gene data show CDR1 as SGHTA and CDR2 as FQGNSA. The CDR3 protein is CASSLQRLANTGELFF. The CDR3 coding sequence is TGTGCCAGCAGCTTACAAAGGCTAGCGAACACCGGGGAGCTGTTTTTT.

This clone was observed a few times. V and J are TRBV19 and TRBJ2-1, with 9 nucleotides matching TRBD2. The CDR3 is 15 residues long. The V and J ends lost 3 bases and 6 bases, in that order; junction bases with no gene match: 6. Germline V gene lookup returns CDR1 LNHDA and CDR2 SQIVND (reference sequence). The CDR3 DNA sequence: TGTGCCAGTAGTATCGTAGGCGGGGGGGCCAATGAGCAGTTCTTC. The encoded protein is CASSIVGGGANEQFF.

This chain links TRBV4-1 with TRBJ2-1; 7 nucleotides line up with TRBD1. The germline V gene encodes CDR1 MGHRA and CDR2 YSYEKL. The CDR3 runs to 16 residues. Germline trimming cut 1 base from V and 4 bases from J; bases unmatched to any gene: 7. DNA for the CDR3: TGCGCCAGCAGCCAAGCGTCAGGGGGTAGGTACAATGAGCAGTTCTTC. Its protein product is CASSQASGGRYNEQFF.

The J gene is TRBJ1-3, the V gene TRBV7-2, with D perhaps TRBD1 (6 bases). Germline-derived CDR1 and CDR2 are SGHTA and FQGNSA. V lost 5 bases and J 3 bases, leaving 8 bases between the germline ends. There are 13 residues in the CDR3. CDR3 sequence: CASSQDSGNTIYF. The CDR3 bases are TGTGCCAGCAGCCAGGACAGTGGAAACACCATATATTTT.

CDR3 DNA sequence: TGTGCCAGCAGCTTAATAGCGGGGGGGTCGGGAGAGACCCAGTACTTC. This encodes CASSLIAGGSGETQYF. The J gene is TRBJ2-5, the V gene TRBV7-8, with 11 positions matching TRBD2. V gave up 2 bases and J gave up 4 bases; unmatched junction bases: 6. In germline, CDR1 is SGHVS, CDR2 FQNEAQ. The CDR3 extends over 16 amino acids.

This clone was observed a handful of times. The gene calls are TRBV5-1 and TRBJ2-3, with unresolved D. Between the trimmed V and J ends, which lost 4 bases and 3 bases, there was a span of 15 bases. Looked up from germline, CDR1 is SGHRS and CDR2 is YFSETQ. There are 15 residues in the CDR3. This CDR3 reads CASSRDDKGTDTQYF. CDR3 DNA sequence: TGCGCCAGCAGCCGCGACGATAAAGGGACAGATACGCAGTATTTT.

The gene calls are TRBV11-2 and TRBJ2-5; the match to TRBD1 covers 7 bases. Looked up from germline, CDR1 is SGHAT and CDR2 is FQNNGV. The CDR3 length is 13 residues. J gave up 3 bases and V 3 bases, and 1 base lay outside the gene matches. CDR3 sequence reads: CASSFDREETQYF. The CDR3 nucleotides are TGTGCCAGCAGCTTTGACAGGGAAGAGACCCAGTACTTC.

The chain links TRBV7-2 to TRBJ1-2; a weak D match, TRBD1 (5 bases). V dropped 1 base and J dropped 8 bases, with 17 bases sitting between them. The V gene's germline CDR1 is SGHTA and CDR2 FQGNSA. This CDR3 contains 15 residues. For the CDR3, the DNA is TGTGCCAGCAGCTTAGACACCGACAGCCGAGTCGGCTACACCTTC. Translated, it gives CASSLDTDSRVGYTF.

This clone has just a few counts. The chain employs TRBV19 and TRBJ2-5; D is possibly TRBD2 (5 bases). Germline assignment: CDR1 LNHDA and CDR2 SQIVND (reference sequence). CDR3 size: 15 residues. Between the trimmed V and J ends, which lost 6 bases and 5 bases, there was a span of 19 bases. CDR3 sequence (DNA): TGTGCCAGTAGCTCGGGGATCACCCTATGGGAGACCCAGTACTTC. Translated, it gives CASSSGITLWETQYF.

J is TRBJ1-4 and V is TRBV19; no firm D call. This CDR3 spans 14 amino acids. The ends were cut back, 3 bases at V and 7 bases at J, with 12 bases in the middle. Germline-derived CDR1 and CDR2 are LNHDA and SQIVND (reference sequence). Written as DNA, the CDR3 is TGTGCCAGTAGTATCGGCAGTGGGAGTGAAAAACTGTTTTTT. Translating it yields CASSIGSGSEKLFF.

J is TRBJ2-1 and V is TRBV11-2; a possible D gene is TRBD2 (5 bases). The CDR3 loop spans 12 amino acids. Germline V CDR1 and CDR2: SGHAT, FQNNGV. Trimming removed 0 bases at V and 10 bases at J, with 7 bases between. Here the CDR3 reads CASSLDSEEQFF. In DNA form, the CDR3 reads TGTGCCAGCAGCTTAGATAGCGAAGAGCAGTTCTTC.

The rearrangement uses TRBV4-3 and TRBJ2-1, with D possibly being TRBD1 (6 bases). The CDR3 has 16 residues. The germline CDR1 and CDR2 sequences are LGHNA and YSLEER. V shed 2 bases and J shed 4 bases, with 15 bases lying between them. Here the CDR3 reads CASSQNAGVVYNEQFF. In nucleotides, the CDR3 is TGCGCCAGCAGCCAAAACGCAGGGGTGGTTTACAATGAGCAGTTCTTC.

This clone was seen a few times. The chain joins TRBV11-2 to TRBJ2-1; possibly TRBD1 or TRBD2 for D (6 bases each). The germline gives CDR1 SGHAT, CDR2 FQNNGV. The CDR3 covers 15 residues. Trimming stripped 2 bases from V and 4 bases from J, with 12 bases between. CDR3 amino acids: CASSLSGAGYNEQFF. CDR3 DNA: TGTGCCAGCAGCTTATCGGGGGCTGGGTACAATGAGCAGTTCTTC. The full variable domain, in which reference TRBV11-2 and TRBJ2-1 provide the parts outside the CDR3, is EAGVAQSPRYKIIEKRQSVAFWCNPISGHATLYWYQQILGQGPKLLIQFQNNGVVDDSQLPKDRFSAERLKGVDSTLKIQPAKLEDSAVYLCASSLSGAGYNEQFFGPGTRLTVL.

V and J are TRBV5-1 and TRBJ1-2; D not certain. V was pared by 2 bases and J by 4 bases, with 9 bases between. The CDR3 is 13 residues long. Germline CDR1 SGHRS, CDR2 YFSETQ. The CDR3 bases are TGCGCCAGCAGCTTTTCCAGTCCCTATGGCTACACCTTC. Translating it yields CASSFSSPYGYTF.

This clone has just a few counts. CDR3 DNA: TGTGCCAGCGGACAGGGGAGGTCACCCCTCCACTTT. Protein: CASGQGRSPLHF. The chain joins TRBV19 to TRBJ1-6; 9 bases are shared with TRBD1. This CDR3 spans 12 amino acids. The V and J ends lost 9 bases and 10 bases, in that order; junction bases with no gene match: 4. Germline V gene sequence: CDR1 LNHDA, CDR2 SQIVND (reference sequence).

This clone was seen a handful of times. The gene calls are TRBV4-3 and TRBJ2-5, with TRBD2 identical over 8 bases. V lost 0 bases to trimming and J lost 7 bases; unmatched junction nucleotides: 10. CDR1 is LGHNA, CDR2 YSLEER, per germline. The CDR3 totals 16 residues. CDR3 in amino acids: CASSQDPAGAPGTQYF. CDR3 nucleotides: TGCGCCAGCAGCCAAGACCCAGCGGGGGCCCCCGGGACCCAGTACTTC.

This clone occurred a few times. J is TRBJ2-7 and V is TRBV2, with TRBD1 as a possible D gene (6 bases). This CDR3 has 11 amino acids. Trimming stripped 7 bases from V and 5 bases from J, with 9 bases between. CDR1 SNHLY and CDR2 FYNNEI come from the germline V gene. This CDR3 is CASTTGNEQYF. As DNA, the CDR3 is TGTGCCAGCACAACAGGGAACGAGCAGTACTTC.

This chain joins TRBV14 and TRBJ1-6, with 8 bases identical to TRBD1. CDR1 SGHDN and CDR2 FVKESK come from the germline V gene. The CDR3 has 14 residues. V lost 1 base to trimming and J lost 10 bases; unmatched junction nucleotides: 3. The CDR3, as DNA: TGTGCCAGCAGCCAAGTTACAGGGGGATCACCCCTCCACTTT. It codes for CASSQVTGGSPLHF.

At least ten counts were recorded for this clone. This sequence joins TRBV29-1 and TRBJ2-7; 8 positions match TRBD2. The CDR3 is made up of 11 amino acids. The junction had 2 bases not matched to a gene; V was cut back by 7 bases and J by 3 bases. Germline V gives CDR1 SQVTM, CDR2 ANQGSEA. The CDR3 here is CSASGGYEQYF. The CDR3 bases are TGCAGCGCAAGCGGGGGCTACGAGCAGTACTTC.

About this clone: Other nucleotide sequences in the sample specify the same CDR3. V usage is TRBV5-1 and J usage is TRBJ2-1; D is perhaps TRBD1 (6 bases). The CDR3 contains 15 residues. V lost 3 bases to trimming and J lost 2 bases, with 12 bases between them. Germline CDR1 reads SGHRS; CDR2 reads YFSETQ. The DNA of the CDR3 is TGCGCCAGCAGCTCAGAGAGGGGGACCTACAATGAGCAGTTCTTC. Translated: CASSSERGTYNEQFF.

CDR3 sequence: CASSLGSRTGELFF. The CDR3 nucleotides are TGTGCCAGCAGCTTGGGGTCGCGGACCGGGGAGCTGTTTTTT. The chain recombines TRBV5-6 with TRBJ2-2; D gene ambiguous. The germline CDR1 and CDR2 sequences are SGHDT and YYEEEE. The CDR3 has 14 residues. The V gene lost 0 bases and the J gene lost 5 bases, with 8 bases spanning the gap.